This record covers a single T cell receptor (beta chain). Its antigen is unidentified. The data stem from a study of cytomegalovirus exposure and HLA in healthy donors. Notes on the study in general: A few chains tied to CMV proved CMV antigen-specific in vitro.

In nominal health when sampled, donors likely had unrecorded immune exposures nonetheless. From germline, CDR1 is SGHTA and CDR2 FQGTGA. Between the trimmed V and J ends, which lost 5 bases and 1 base, there was a span of 8 bases. The CDR3 has 13 residues. Both 60 Vbeta primers and 13 Jbeta primers went into the PCR. The table came from immunoSEQ multiplex PCR; TCRdb's copy has only in-frame clones and leaves some out. This sample has about 120,000 clones, with under 90% found just once. The chain recombines TRBV7-3 with TRBJ1-1; TRBD1 might be the D (5 bases). Material: PBMCs. The sequence was obtained from a female donor in good health and CMV-seropositive. The CDR3 spells CASSRDRNTEAFF. The CDR3 DNA sequence: TGTGCCAGCAGCCGCGACAGGAACACTGAAGCTTTCTTT.